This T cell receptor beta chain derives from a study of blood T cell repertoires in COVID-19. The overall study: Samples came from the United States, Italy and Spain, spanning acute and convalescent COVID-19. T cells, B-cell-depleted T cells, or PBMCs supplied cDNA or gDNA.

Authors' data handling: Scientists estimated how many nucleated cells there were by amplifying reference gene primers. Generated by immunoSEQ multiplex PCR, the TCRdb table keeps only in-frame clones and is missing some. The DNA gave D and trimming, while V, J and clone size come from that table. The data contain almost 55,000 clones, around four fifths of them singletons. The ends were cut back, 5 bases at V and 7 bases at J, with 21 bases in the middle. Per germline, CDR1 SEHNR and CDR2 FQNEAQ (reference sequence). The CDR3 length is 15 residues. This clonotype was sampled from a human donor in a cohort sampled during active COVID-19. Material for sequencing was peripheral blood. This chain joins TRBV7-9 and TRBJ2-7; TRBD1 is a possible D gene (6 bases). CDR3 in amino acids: CASSLTQGPLVEQYF. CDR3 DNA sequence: TGTGCCAGCAGCCTAACCCAGGGGCCCTTAGTAGAGCAGTACTTC.